The source of this T cell receptor beta chain is a study of OX40 agonist ivuxolimab in advanced cancers. General notes on the study: The costimulatory receptor OX40 (CD134) was targeted by ivuxolimab, a fully human IgG2 agonistic monoclonal antibody. The point of sequencing TCRbeta in the periphery was to test whether ivuxolimab changed TCR sequence diversity and drove clonal T-cell expansion. The paper describes the monotherapy dose-escalation part (N ≈ 49 patients) of the phase I trial of ivuxolimab. In the dose-escalation cohort, around four fifths of patients were male, and the mean age was 60 years with a range of roughly 20 to 79. Intravenous ivuxolimab was administered to patients every 2 weeks at six dose levels: 0.01, 0.1, 0.3, 1.5, 3 and 10 mg/kg. Three dose-escalation patients achieved partial responses, one with hepatocellular carcinoma and two with cutaneous melanoma. Of the roughly 51 patients in dose escalation, about 20 had hepatocellular carcinoma, some 15 had melanoma, 9 had renal cell carcinoma and 9 had head and neck cancer. Prior anti-PD-1, anti-PD-L1 or anti-CTLA-4 therapy was permitted, and approximately 40% of dose-escalation patients had received checkpoint inhibitors. General findings and caveats noted by the study authors: At doses of 0.1 to 3.0 mg/kg, clonal expansion of both CD4+ and CD8+ T cells in blood was seen between baseline and week 6. In the 0.1-3.0 mg/kg groups, partial responders had among the lowest normalized peripheral clonal expansion, particularly in CD8+ T cells. Low levels of normalized T-cell clonal expansion were also seen in some patients who did not respond. After ivuxolimab, CD8+ T cells had more expanded clones than CD4+ T cells on average. Antigen specificity was not determined for the clonally expanded peripheral T cells.

The CDR3 sequence holds 14 residues, the cysteine and phenylalanine included. The CDR3 DNA has 42 bases and is translated from base 1. Trimming leaves V shorter by 4 bases and J shorter by 4 bases, with the junction holding 3 bases beyond the gene matches. Per the germline V gene, MNHEY is the CDR1 and SVGAGI is the CDR2. Patients with autoimmune disease history or receiving systemic immunosuppression were excluded from the trial. Peripheral blood for TCR sequencing was collected from all dose cohorts at baseline, on cycle 4 day 1, and on cycle 7 day 1. The samples were drawn from a first-in-human, open-label, multicenter phase I dose-escalation trial of ivuxolimab. Adults with locally advanced or metastatic melanoma, renal cell carcinoma, hepatocellular carcinoma or head and neck squamous cell carcinoma were enrolled in the trial. Before TCR sequencing, CD4+ T cells and CD8+ T cells were sorted from peripheral blood as separate populations.

To sequence the TCRbeta CDR3 region, genomic DNA was isolated from the sorted cells. TCRbeta CDR3 regions were sequenced using the immunoSEQ Assay. Imported from immuneACCESS, the table was reduced by TCRdb to in-frame sequences with V and J called. These copies leave out some clones; in studies compared against another copy, an unresolved V gene accounts for under half, and the cause of the remainder is not known. Counted in this sample were approximately 61,000 clones; around nine tenths of them appeared once. The ten largest clones represent approximately 1.4% of the sample. Comments on this clone: Its target antigen remains unknown. No qualities accompany the bases; no much larger clone lies one base away.

This TCR was recovered from an adult with an advanced solid tumor such as melanoma, head and neck, liver or kidney cancer. Sequenced here: CD4+ or CD8+ T cells sorted from blood, sampled in a trial of the OX40 agonist ivuxolimab. The chain is encoded by TRBV6-5 joined to TRBJ1-4, with TRBD1 matching 7 junction bases. The DNA is as follows: TGTGCCAGCAGTTTCGACAGGGTTAATGAAAAACTGTTTTTT. Translated, this gives CASSFDRVNEKLFF.